This T cell receptor beta chain was recovered during a study of cytomegalovirus exposure and HLA in healthy donors. On the study more broadly: HLA-typed donors contributed approximately 86 million unique TCRs, which were held in an early data release. Points from the study as a whole: When analyzed later, a missense DCLRE1C variant was found to be linked to TCR beta V- and J-gene trimming. Data from an earlier analysis indicated that most TCR beta V segments were productive either about 90% or about 30% of the time. It emerged from a later analysis that several of the most significant clusters appeared to be linked to common viral pathogens.

About this clone itself: The antigen remains undetermined.

The PCR had 60 Vbeta and 13 Jbeta primers. The repertoire was sequenced with immunoSEQ multiplex PCR; TCRdb's copy has only in-frame clones and lacks some. This sample has about 84,000 clones, with more than 50% found just once. Sequencing was carried out using PBMCs. The clonotype was recovered from a woman between 40 and 50 years old in good health and CMV-seropositive.

CDR3 DNA sequence: TGTGCCAGCAGTTACTCGATTGGGGCACAACAAGAGACCCAGTACTTC. Translated, it gives CASSYSIGAQQETQYF. The chain joins TRBV6-5 to TRBJ2-5; the D gene is possibly TRBD1 (5 bases). V was pared by 0 bases and J by 2 bases, with 13 bases between. The CDR3 totals 16 residues. From germline, CDR1 is MNHEY and CDR2 SVGAGI.